The 22 T cell receptor beta chains given below trace back to one sample, sequenced in a study of blood T cell repertoires in COVID-19 (dated by TCRdb to about 2020). Receptor libraries were prepared by the immunoSEQ multiplex PCR assay. Entries here come from immuneACCESS through TCRdb and include only in-frame sequences with V and J called. Some clones fail to appear in such tables; in the studies checked, an unresolved V gene covers under half of the shortfall, and the cause of the remainder is unknown. The sample yields 490,000 or so clones; roughly 88% were counted once. The ten largest clonotypes hold 1.8% of the sample. The sample consisted of PBMCs or T cells enriched from blood (not recorded which). The receptor set was obtained from a woman in her forties who had recovered from COVID-19.

The rearrangement links TRBV5-5 to TRBJ2-2; D gene uncertain. Trimming cost V 0 bases and J 0 bases, with 6 bases left between them. Germline loops: CDR1 SGHKS, CDR2 YYEKEE (reference sequence). This CDR3 comprises 15 residues. CDR3 DNA: TGTGCCAGCAGCTTGGCACTGACGAACACCGGGGAGCTGTTTTTT. Translating gives CASSLALTNTGELFF.

This chain connects TRBV10-2 to TRBJ2-5; 10 bases match TRBD1. V dropped 7 bases and J dropped 3; count of bases not matched to a gene: 5. Germline assignment: CDR1 WSHSY and CDR2 SAAADI. CDR3 size: 14 residues. The CDR3 loop reads CASTSTGGEETQYF. CDR3 nucleotide sequence: TGCGCCAGCACCTCGACAGGGGGCGAAGAGACCCAGTACTTC.

The rearrangement uses TRBV12-3 or TRBV12-4 and TRBJ2-1, with unresolved D. The CDR3 is 12 residues long. The V and J ends lost 6 bases and 1 base respectively, with 4 bases between them. The CDR3: CASSGSYNEQFF. The CDR3 coding sequence is TGTGCCAGCAGCGGGTCCTACAATGAGCAGTTCTTC.

V is TRBV7-8 and J is TRBJ2-1; the D gene is possibly TRBD1 (6 bases). Trimming stripped 3 bases from V and 0 bases from J, with 15 bases between. Germline V CDR1 and CDR2: SGHVS, FQNEAQ. The CDR3 loop spans 17 amino acids. The CDR3 DNA reads TGTGCCAGCAGCTTGGGTTACCTCAGGGGCTCCTACAATGAGCAGTTCTTC. Its translation is CASSLGYLRGSYNEQFF.

V and J are TRBV7-2 and TRBJ1-2; TRBD1 aligns across 8 bases. Germline V gene sequence: CDR1 SGHTA, CDR2 FQGNSA. V lost 5 bases, J lost 4 bases, and 12 bases stayed unmatched. The CDR3 is 16 amino acids. The DNA of the CDR3 is TGTGCCAGCAGCCCGGGACAGGCCCGCGGGGGCTATGGCTACACCTTC. It encodes CASSPGQARGGYGYTF.

This clone was counted once. The J gene is TRBJ1-2, the V gene TRBV5-1, with D possibly being TRBD1 (5 bases). Trimming took 1 base from V and 8 from J, leaving 21 bases between them. Germline V lookup: CDR1 SGHRS, CDR2 YFSETQ. CDR3 length equals 16 residues. CDR3 amino acids: CASSLKTEELPWGYTF. In nucleotides, the CDR3 is TGCGCCAGCAGCTTGAAGACAGAGGAGCTCCCGTGGGGCTACACCTTC.

This chain connects TRBV4-3 to TRBJ2-5; TRBD2 matches at 8 bases. The CDR3 loop spans 15 amino acids. V shed 1 base and J 5 bases; nucleotides not matched to a gene: 6. Germline V CDR1 and CDR2: LGHNA, YSLEER. CDR3 nucleotides: TGCGCCAGCAGCCAAGTGCGGGGCGGGGGGGAGACCCAGTACTTC. It translates to CASSQVRGGGETQYF.

The rearrangement joins TRBV6-1 to TRBJ2-3; no clear D gene. CDR1 is MNHNS, CDR2 SASEGT, per germline. The CDR3 is 13 residues long. Trimming took off 2 bases at V and 6 bases at J, with 9 bases between the two ends. In nucleotides, the CDR3 is TGTGCCAGCAGTGAAAGTGTTGCGGATACGCAGTATTTT. Amino acid sequence: CASSESVADTQYF.

This chain links TRBV20-1 with TRBJ2-1, with 7 bases lining up with TRBD2. From germline, CDR1 is DFQATT and CDR2 SNEGSKA (reference sequence). The CDR3 is 11 amino acids. The ends lost 1 base at V and 13 bases at J; junction bases unmatched: 4. CDR3 sequence reads: CSARVREDQFF. The CDR3 DNA reads TGCAGTGCTAGAGTTCGGGAGGACCAGTTCTTC.

The DNA of the CDR3 is TGCGCCAGCAGCTGGGGACTAGCGGGAAGGTACAATGAGCAGTTCTTC. Protein sequence: CASSWGLAGRYNEQFF. This chain uses TRBV5-1 with TRBJ2-1, with 13 bases matching TRBD2. The germline gives CDR1 SGHRS, CDR2 YFSETQ. Unmatched junction bases numbered 4, after V lost 3 bases and J lost 4 bases. The CDR3 sequence is 16 residues long.

The chain employs TRBV9 and TRBJ2-1; 13 bases map to TRBD2. This CDR3 has 16 residues. CDR1 and CDR2 (germline): SGDLS, YYNGEE. The ends lost 4 bases at V and 10 bases at J; junction bases unmatched: 11. In nucleotides, the CDR3 is TGTGCCAGCAGCACACACGGACTAGCGGGAGACGAAGAGCAGTTCTTC. Protein sequence: CASSTHGLAGDEEQFF.

This chain links TRBV6-5 with TRBJ2-5; 12 bases are shared with TRBD1. Looked up from germline, CDR1 is MNHEY and CDR2 is SVGAGI. The CDR3 is 13 amino acids. With V trimmed by 4 bases and J by 8 bases, 2 bases remained unmatched. The CDR3 DNA reads as TGTGCCAGCAGTTGGGGGACAGGGGGCACCCAGTACTTC. It is translated as CASSWGTGGTQYF.

The genes are TRBV2 and TRBJ2-6, with D possibly TRBD1 on 6 matching bases. The length of the CDR3 is 13 residues. Deletions cut 6 bases from V and 10 bases from J, with 13 bases between. Germline V lookup: CDR1 SNHLY, CDR2 FYNNEI. This chain's CDR3 is CASSRQDPNVLTF. In DNA form, the CDR3 reads TGTGCCAGCAGCAGACAGGACCCTAACGTCCTGACTTTC.

J is TRBJ1-1 and V is TRBV5-1; 8 bases are shared with TRBD1. V shed 2 bases, J shed 2 bases, and the junction held 5 bases outside the gene matches. Germline V CDR1 and CDR2: SGHRS, YFSETQ. The CDR3 loop spans 15 amino acids. The CDR3 region has the DNA TGCGCCAGCAGCTTCTCGACAGGGGTAAACACTGAAGCTTTCTTT. This sequence encodes CASSFSTGVNTEAFF. The full variable domain, with the rest looked up from reference TRBV5-1 and TRBJ1-1, is KAGVTQTPRYLIKTRGQQVTLSCSPISGHRSVSWYQQTPGQGLQFLFEYFSETQRNKGNFPGRFSGRQFSNSRSEMNVSTLELGDSALYLCASSFSTGVNTEAFFGQGTRLTVV.

The CDR3 coding sequence is TGCGCCAGCAGCCAAGATACGCGTCGAGGAGGAGCCCAAGAGACCCAGTACTTC. Translation: CASSQDTRRGGAQETQYF. V gene TRBV4-1 combines with J gene TRBJ2-5, with D perhaps matching TRBD2 (5 bases). CDR1 is MGHRA, CDR2 YSYEKL, per germline. This CDR3 has 18 amino acids. V was clipped by 0 bases and J by 1 base, with 18 bases between them.

CDR3 sequence: CASSHTGATRGDGYTF. CDR3 sequence (DNA): TGTGCCAGCAGCCACACCGGAGCCACCCGGGGGGATGGCTACACCTTC. The rearrangement joins TRBV7-9 to TRBJ1-2; TRBD1 is a possible D gene (5 bases). V was pared by 5 bases and J by 6 bases, with 22 bases between. The CDR3 spans 16 residues. Germline loops: CDR1 SEHNR, CDR2 FQNEAQ (reference sequence).

The chain combines TRBV5-1 with TRBJ2-1; 15 positions match TRBD2. There are 19 residues in the CDR3. Losses at the gene ends were 4 bases for V and 0 bases for J; bases not matched to a gene: 8. Germline V gene lookup returns CDR1 SGHRS and CDR2 YFSETQ. Written as DNA, the CDR3 is TGCGCCAGCAGCGTCCCCGGGACTAGCGGGGGGAGCTCCTACAATGAGCAGTTCTTC. Amino acids: CASSVPGTSGGSSYNEQFF. Supplemented by reference TRBV5-1 and TRBJ2-1, the full variable domain reads KAGVTQTPRYLIKTRGQQVTLSCSPISGHRSVSWYQQTPGQGLQFLFEYFSETQRNKGNFPGRFSGRQFSNSRSEMNVSTLELGDSALYLCASSVPGTSGGSSYNEQFFGPGTRLTVL.

V gene TRBV6-4 combines with J gene TRBJ2-1; TRBD2 aligns across 8 bases. The germline V gene has CDR1 MRHNA and CDR2 SNTAGT. The trim removed 6 bases at V and 2 bases at J, leaving 9 bases unmatched. The CDR3 sequence is 16 residues long. CDR3 protein: CASSPTTSGTYNEQFF. The DNA of the CDR3 is TGTGCCAGCAGCCCCACCACTAGCGGTACCTACAATGAGCAGTTCTTC.

The CDR3 protein is CASGTSPPYEQYF. The DNA of the CDR3 is TGTGCCAGTGGGACTAGCCCACCCTACGAGCAGTACTTC. The gene calls are TRBV27 and TRBJ2-7; 9 bases match TRBD2. Per the germline V gene, CDR1 is MNHEY and CDR2 is SMNVEV (reference sequence). V lost 9 bases, J lost 2 bases, and 5 bases stayed unmatched. The CDR3 consists of 13 residues.

The CDR3 sequence: CASSPGFTDTQYF. In DNA form, the CDR3 reads TGTGCCAGCAGCCCGGGTTTCACAGATACGCAGTATTTT. The chain recombines TRBV11-1 with TRBJ2-3; D is ambiguous. The CDR3 runs 13 residues. Germline loops: CDR1 SGHAT, CDR2 FQDESV (reference sequence). Trimming took 5 bases from V and 2 from J, leaving 8 bases between them.

The chain joins TRBV6-1 to TRBJ2-7; weak D call: TRBD2 (6 bases). Trimming cost V 3 bases and J 2 bases, with 11 bases left between them. Germline assignment: CDR1 MNHNS and CDR2 SASEGT. The CDR3 is 14 amino acids. The CDR3 region is CASSEGLQPYEQYF. CDR3 coding DNA: TGTGCCAGCAGTGAGGGACTCCAGCCCTACGAGCAGTACTTC.

The rearrangement joins TRBV28 to TRBJ1-1; D gene uncertain. V dropped 3 bases and J dropped 8 bases, with 7 bases sitting between them. Germline V gene data show CDR1 as MDHEN and CDR2 as SYDVKM. This CDR3 has 11 residues. CDR3 DNA: TGTGCCAGCAGTTTTTATCCCGAAGCTTTCTTT. Its translation is CASSFYPEAFF. Full variable domain (outside the CDR3, taken from reference TRBV28 and TRBJ1-1): DVKVTQSSRYLVKRTGEKVFLECVQDMDHENMFWYRQDPGLGLRLIYFSYDVKMKEKGDIPEGYSVSREKKERFSLILESASTNQTSMYLCASSFYPEAFFGQGTRLTVV.